The entry below gives a single T cell receptor beta chain sequence along with its context. Antigen unknown. This specimen belongs to a study of cytomegalovirus exposure and HLA in healthy donors. General study points: Prediction of most subjects' HLA-A and HLA-B alleles by TCR beta sequences was reportedly accurate.

Trimming cost V 4 bases and J 0 bases, with 7 bases left between them. This CDR3 comprises 13 residues. Germline V gene sequence: CDR1 SQVTM, CDR2 ANQGSEA. 13 Jbeta primers and 60 Vbeta primers were used for the PCR. Repertoires were generated with immunoSEQ multiplex PCR, while TCRdb's copy carries only in-frame clones and drops some. The data hold roughly 130,000 clones, with under 80% observed a single time. The sequenced sample consisted of PBMCs. The genes are TRBV29-1 and TRBJ2-1; D remains ambiguous. The sequence was obtained from a woman aged 45 to 65 in good health and CMV-seropositive. The CDR3 coding sequence is TGCAGCGTTGCAGCGAGCTCCTACAATGAGCAGTTCTTC. Translation gives CSVAASSYNEQFF.